Sequencing of this T cell receptor beta chain was carried out in a study of blood T cell repertoires in COVID-19. The repertoire was sequenced with immunoSEQ multiplex PCR; TCRdb's copy has only in-frame clones and lacks some. The table shows approximately 140,000 clones, with around 90% occurring only once. This clone was found a few times. V was trimmed by 0 bases and J by 0 bases, leaving 12 bases between them. Germline CDR1 GTSNPN, CDR2 SVGIG (reference sequence). The CDR3 contains 15 residues. This clonotype originated in a woman aged 55 to 70 with active or convalescent COVID-19. The sequencing sample was made of peripheral blood. J is TRBJ2-7 and V is TRBV30, with D maybe TRBD2 (5 bases). The chain's CDR3 is CAWSVRDTSSYEQYF. The CDR3 DNA is TGTGCCTGGAGTGTACGAGACACTAGCTCCTACGAGCAGTACTTC. Combining the CDR3 with reference TRBV30 and TRBJ2-7 gives the whole variable domain SQTIHQWPATLVQPVGSPLSLECTVEGTSNPNLYWYRQAAGRGLQLLFYSVGIGQISSEVPQNLSASRPQDRQFILSSKKLLLSDSGFYLCAWSVRDTSSYEQYFGPGTRLTVT.